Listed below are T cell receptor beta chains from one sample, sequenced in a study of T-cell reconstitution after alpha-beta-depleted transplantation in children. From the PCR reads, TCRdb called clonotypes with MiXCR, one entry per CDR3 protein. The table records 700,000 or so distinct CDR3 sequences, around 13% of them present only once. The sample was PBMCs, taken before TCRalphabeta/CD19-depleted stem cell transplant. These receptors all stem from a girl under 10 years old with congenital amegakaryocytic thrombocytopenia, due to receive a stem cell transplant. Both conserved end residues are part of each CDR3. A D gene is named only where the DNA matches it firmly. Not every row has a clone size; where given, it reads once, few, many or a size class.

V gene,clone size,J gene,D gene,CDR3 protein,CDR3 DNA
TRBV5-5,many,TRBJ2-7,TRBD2,CASSFVAGAGEQYF,TGTGCCAGCAGCTTTGTAGCGGGAGCCGGTGAGCAGTACTTC
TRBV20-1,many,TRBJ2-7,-,CSARLPGRPYEQYF,TGCAGTGCTCGCCTCCCGGGCAGACCCTACGAGCAGTACTTC
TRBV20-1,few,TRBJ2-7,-,CSARTEGLFGEQYF,TGCAGTGCTAGGACAGAGGGACTGTTTGGCGAGCAGTACTTC
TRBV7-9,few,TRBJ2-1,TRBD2,CASSLRNGRSSYNEQFF,TGTGCCAGCAGCTTGCGCAACGGGAGGAGCTCCTACAATGAGCAGTTCTTC
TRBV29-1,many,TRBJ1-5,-,CSAGTEDQPQHF,TGCAGCGCAGGGACCGAGGATCAGCCCCAGCATTTT
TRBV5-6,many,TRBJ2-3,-,CASNQGVRTSTDTQYF,TGTGCCAGCAACCAAGGAGTGAGAACTAGCACAGATACGCAGTATTTT
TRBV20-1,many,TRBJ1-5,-,CSARDGRGLWGNQPQHF,TGCAGTGCTAGAGATGGCCGGGGGCTCTGGGGCAATCAGCCCCAGCATTTT
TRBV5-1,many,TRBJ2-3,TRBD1,CASRGAFGQGDTDTQYF,TGCGCCAGCAGAGGAGCTTTCGGACAGGGCGACACAGATACGCAGTATTTT
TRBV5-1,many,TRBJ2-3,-,CASSSRTADTQYF,TGCGCCAGCAGCTCCCGTACTGCAGATACGCAGTATTTT
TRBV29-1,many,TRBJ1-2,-,CSVSTQGYTF,TGCAGCGTTTCTACCCAGGGCTACACCTTC
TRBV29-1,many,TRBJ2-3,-,CSVGDSTDTQYF,TGCAGCGTTGGGGACTCCACAGATACGCAGTATTTT
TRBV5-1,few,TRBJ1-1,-,CASSLGQRMNTEAFF,TGCGCCAGCAGCTTGGGACAGCGCATGAACACTGAAGCTTTCTTT
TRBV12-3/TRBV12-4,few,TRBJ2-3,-,CASSFASTDTQYF,TGTGCCAGCAGTTTCGCTAGCACAGATACGCAGTATTTT
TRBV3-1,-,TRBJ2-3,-,CASSQFSGSTDTQYF,TGTGCCAGCAGCCAATTTAGCGGAAGCACAGATACGCAGTATTTT
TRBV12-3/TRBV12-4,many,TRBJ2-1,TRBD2,CASRSVAGAPYNEQFF,TGTGCCAGCAGATCCGTAGCGGGAGCCCCCTACAATGAGCAGTTCTTC
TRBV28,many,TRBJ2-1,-,CASSSPTRAYNEQFF,TGTGCCAGCAGTTCCCCGACCCGCGCCTACAATGAGCAGTTCTTC
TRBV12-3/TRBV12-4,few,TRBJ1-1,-,CASSLLWGVGTEAFF,TGTGCCAGCAGTTTACTCTGGGGGGTCGGCACTGAAGCTTTCTTT
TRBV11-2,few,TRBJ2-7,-,CASSYIGDTYFYEQYF,TGTGCCAGCAGCTATATCGGGGACACATACTTCTACGAGCAGTACTTC
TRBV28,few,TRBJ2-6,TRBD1,CASREQGSGANVLTF,TGTGCCAGCAGGGAACAGGGGTCTGGGGCCAACGTCCTGACTTTC
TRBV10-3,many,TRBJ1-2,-,CAISENKFNYGYTF,TGTGCCATCAGTGAAAATAAGTTTAACTATGGCTACACCTTC
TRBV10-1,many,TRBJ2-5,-,CASSETGSRETQYF,TGCGCCAGCAGTGAGACAGGGTCCCGAGAGACCCAGTACTTC
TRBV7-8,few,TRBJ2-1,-,CASSPNREPSYNEQFF,TGTGCCAGCAGCCCGAATAGAGAACCCTCCTACAATGAGCAGTTCTTC
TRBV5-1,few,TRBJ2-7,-,CASSLGQGLGNEQYF,TGCGCCAGCAGCTTGGGCCAGGGGCTCGGGAACGAGCAGTACTTC
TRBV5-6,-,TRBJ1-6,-,CASSDRRRLYNSPLHF,TGTGCCAGCAGTGACCGGCGGCGTCTCTATAATTCACCCCTCCACTTT
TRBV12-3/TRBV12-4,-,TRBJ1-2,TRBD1,CASNNRQGGYPF,TGTGCCAGCAACAATCGACAGGGTGGCTACCCCTTC
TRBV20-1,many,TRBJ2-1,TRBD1,CSASTGQGIYNEQFF,TGCAGTGCTAGCACAGGACAGGGGATATACAATGAGCAGTTCTTC
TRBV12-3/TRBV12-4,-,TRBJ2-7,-,CASSYQIEQYF,TGTGCCAGCAGTTACCAGATAGAGCAGTACTTC
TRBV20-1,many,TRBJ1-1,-,CSARDIGVEAFF,TGCAGTGCTAGAGATATTGGGGTTGAAGCTTTCTTT
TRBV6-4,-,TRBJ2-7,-,CASSDLHYRWVRSTYEQYF,TGTGCCAGCAGTGACCTACACTATCGGTGGGTGAGATCAACCTACGAGCAGTACTTC
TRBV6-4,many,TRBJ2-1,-,CASTVRRHEQFF,TGTGCCAGTACTGTCCGTCGGCATGAGCAGTTCTTC
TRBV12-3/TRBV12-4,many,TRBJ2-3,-,CASSLLGVGDTQYF,TGTGCCAGCAGTTTACTGGGAGTGGGAGATACGCAGTATTTT
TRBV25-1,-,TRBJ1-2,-,CASCTGACYGYTF,TGTGCCAGCTGCACGGGGGCGTGCTATGGCTACACCTTC
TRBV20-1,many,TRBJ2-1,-,CSARELRADNEQFF,TGCAGTGCTAGAGAATTGCGGGCAGACAATGAGCAGTTCTTC
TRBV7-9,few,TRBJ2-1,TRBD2,CASSYRLAGVNEQFF,TGTGCCAGCAGCTACAGACTAGCGGGAGTCAATGAGCAGTTCTTC
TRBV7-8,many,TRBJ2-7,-,CASSLASRNRYEQYF,TGTGCCAGCAGCTTAGCTTCTAGAAATCGCTACGAGCAGTACTTC
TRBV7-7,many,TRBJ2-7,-,CASSLRAGGMYEQYF,TGTGCCAGCAGCTTAAGGGCAGGTGGGATGTACGAGCAGTACTTC
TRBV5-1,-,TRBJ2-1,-,CASSMLGSRFPCNEQFF,TGCGCCAGCAGTATGCTCGGGAGCAGATTTCCCTGCAATGAGCAGTTCTTC
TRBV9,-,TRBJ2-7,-,CASSVSLPHPSYEQYF,TGTGCCAGCAGCGTCAGCCTCCCCCATCCTAGCTACGAGCAGTACTTC
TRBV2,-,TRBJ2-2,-,CASRGMGLSQLFF,TGTGCCAGCAGGGGTATGGGGTTGAGTCAGCTGTTTTTT
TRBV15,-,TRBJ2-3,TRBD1,CATSDGQGALNWKRGHTDTQYF,TGTGCCACCAGCGATGGACAGGGGGCGCTGAATTGGAAGCGGGGACACACAGATACGCAGTATTTT
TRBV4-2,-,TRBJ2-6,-,CASSQEWSGANVLTF,TGTGCCAGCAGCCAAGAGTGGTCTGGGGCCAACGTCCTGACTTTC
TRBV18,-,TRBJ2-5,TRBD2,CASSLGASGFQETQYF,TGTGCCAGCTCCCTCGGGGCTAGCGGATTCCAAGAGACCCAGTACTTC
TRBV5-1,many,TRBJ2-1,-,CASTITGIYNEQFF,TGCGCCAGCACAATTACGGGGATCTACAATGAGCAGTTCTTC
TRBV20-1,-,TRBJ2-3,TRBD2,CSARDLHSTSGSPDTQYF,TGCAGTGCTAGAGACCTACATTCGACTAGCGGGAGTCCAGATACGCAGTATTTT
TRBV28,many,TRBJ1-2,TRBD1,CASRDDRVNYGYTF,TGTGCCAGCAGGGATGACAGGGTTAACTATGGCTACACCTTC
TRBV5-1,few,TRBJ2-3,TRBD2,CASSGEGTRDTQYF,TGCGCCAGCAGCGGGGAAGGGACTAGAGATACGCAGTATTTT
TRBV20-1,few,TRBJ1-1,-,CSARVGTYMNTEAFF,TGCAGTGCTAGAGTGGGGACGTACATGAACACTGAAGCTTTCTTT
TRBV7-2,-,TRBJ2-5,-,CASSEGLASETQYF,TGTGCCAGCAGCGAGGGACTGGCTTCGGAGACCCAGTACTTC
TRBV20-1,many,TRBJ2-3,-,CSASPQDTFTDTQYF,TGCAGTGCTAGCCCGCAGGACACGTTCACAGATACGCAGTATTTT
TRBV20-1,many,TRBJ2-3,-,CSALGQGQLSDTQYF,TGCAGTGCCCTGGGCCAGGGGCAGTTATCAGATACGCAGTATTTT
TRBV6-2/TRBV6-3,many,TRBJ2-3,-,CASRARAISYTQYF,TGTGCCAGCAGGGCCCGGGCGATTTCATATACGCAGTATTTT
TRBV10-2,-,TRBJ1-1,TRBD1,CASQDRDTEAFF,TGCGCCAGCCAGGACAGGGACACTGAAGCTTTCTTT
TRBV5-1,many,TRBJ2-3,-,CASSPTPEAAQYF,TGCGCCAGCAGCCCCACCCCCGAAGCGGCGCAGTATTTT
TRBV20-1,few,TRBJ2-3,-,CSATKRWSTDTQYF,TGCAGTGCTACGAAGCGGTGGAGCACAGATACGCAGTATTTT
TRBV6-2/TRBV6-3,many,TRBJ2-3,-,CASINYGGSTDTQYF,TGTGCCAGCATCAACTACGGCGGGAGCACAGATACGCAGTATTTT
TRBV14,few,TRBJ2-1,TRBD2,CASSQAYSGSYNEQFF,TGTGCCAGCAGCCAAGCTTATAGCGGGAGCTACAATGAGCAGTTCTTC
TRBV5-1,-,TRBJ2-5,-,CASSLTSPGETQYF,TGCGCCAGCAGCTTGACTAGCCCAGGGGAGACCCAGTACTTC
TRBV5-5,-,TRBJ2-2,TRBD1,CASSLDRQGLAGELFF,TGTGCCAGCAGCTTGGACCGACAGGGCTTGGCCGGGGAGCTGTTTTTT
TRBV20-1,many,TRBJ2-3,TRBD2,CSARGVAGRSTDTQYF,TGCAGTGCTAGAGGGGTAGCGGGACGTAGCACAGATACGCAGTATTTT
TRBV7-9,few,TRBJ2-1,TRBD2,CASSSWTSEYNEQFF,TGTGCCAGCAGCTCCTGGACTAGCGAGTACAATGAGCAGTTCTTC